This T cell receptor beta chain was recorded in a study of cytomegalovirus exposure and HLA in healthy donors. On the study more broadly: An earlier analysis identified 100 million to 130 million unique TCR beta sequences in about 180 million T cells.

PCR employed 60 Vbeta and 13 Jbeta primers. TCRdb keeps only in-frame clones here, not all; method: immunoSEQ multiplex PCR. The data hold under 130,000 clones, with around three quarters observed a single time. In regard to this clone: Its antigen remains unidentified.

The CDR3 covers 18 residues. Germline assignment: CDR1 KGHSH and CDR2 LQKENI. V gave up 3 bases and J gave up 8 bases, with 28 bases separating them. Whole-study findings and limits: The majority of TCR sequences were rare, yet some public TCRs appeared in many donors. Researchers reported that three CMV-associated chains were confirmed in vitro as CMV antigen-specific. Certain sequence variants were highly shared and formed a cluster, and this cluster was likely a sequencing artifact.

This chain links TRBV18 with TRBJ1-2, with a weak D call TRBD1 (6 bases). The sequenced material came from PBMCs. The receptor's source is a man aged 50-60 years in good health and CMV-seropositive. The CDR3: CASSPPGDPRKEERGYTF. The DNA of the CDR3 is TGTGCCAGCTCACCCCCAGGGGATCCCCGAAAAGAGGAAAGGGGCTACACCTTC.